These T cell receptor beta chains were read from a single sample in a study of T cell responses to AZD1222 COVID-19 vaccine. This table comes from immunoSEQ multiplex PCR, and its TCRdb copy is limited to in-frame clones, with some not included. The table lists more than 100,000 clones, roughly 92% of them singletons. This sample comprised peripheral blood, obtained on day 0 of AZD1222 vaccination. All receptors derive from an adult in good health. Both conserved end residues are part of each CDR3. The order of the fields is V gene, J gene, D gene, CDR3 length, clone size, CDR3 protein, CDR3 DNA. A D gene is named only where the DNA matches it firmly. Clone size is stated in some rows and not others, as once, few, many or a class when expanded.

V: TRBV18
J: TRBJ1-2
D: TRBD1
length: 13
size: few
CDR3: CASSPGQGHGYTF
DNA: TGTGCCAGCTCACCGGGACAGGGTCATGGCTACACCTTC

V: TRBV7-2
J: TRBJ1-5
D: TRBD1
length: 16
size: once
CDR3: CASSQDRGRGDQPQHF
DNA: TGTGCCAGCAGCCAAGACAGGGGGCGAGGCGATCAGCCCCAGCATTTT

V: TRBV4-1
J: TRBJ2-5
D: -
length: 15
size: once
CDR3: CASSQDIAQGETQYF
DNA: TGCGCCAGCAGCCAAGATATCGCTCAGGGAGAGACCCAGTACTTC

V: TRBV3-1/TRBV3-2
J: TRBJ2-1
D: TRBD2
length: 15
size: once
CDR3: CASRRTSGGYNEQFF
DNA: TGTGCCAGCAGGCGAACTAGCGGGGGCTACAATGAGCAGTTCTTC

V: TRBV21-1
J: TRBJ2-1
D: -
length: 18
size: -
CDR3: CASSKGYRGHCSYNEQFF
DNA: TGTGCCAGCAGCAAAGGCTACAGGGGCCATTGCTCCTACAATGAGCAGTTCTTC

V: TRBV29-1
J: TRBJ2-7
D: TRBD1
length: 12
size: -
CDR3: CSVAGQGNEQYF
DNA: TGCAGCGTTGCGGGACAGGGTAACGAGCAGTACTTC

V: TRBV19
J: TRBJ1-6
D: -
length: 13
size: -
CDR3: CASSGRINSPLHF
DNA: TGTGCCAGTAGTGGCAGGATTAATTCACCCCTCCACTTT

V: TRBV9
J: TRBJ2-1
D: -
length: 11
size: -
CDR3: CASSAANEQFF
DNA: TGTGCCAGCAGCGCGGCCAATGAGCAGTTCTTC

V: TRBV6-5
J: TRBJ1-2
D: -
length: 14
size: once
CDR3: CASSYSRQPRGYTF
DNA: TGTGCCAGCAGTTACTCGCGACAGCCAAGGGGCTACACCTTC

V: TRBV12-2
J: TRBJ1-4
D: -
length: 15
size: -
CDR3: CASRLGDRVNEKLFF
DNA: TGTGCAAGTCGCTTAGGTGACAGGGTAAATGAAAAACTGTTTTTT

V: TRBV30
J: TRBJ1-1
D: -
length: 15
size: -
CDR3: CAWSPPLWDYTEAFF
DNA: TGTGCCTGGAGTCCGCCCCTTTGGGATTACACTGAAGCTTTCTTT

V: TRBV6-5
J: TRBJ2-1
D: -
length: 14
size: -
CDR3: CASSYSEGWDEQFF
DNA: TGTGCCAGCAGTTACTCGGAGGGATGGGATGAGCAGTTCTTC

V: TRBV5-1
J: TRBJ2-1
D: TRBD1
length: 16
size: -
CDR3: CASSFGSSGQINEQFF
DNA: TGCGCCAGCAGCTTTGGGTCCTCGGGACAGATCAATGAGCAGTTCTTC

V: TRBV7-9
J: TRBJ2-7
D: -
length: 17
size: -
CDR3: CASSSKEPRDGYYEQYF
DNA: TGTGCCAGCAGCTCGAAAGAACCCCGGGACGGATACTACGAGCAGTACTTC

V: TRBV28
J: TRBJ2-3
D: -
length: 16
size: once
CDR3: CASSPTWQGPTDTQYF
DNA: TGTGCCAGCAGCCCTACCTGGCAGGGCCCCACAGATACGCAGTATTTT

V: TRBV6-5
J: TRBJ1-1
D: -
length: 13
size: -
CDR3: CASSYSTTTEAFF
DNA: TGTGCCAGCAGTTACTCGACGACTACTGAAGCTTTCTTT

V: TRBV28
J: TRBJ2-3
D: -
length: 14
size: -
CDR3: CASSLLKWADTQYF
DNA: TGTGCCAGCAGTTTATTAAAGTGGGCAGATACGCAGTATTTT